The clone carrying this T cell receptor beta chain was seen a few times. Its antigen is as yet unknown. Enrolled ophthalmopathy patients presented with a Clinical Activity Score of at least 3, a NOSPECS grade of at least 4, and disease duration under 3 months. Extraction of PBMCs used roughly 9.6 ml of fresh peripheral blood. The CDR3 regions of TCR beta were amplified from RNA transcripts. Carried out on the TCR CDR3, a first-round RT-PCR used the HTBI primer set. One entry per CDR3 protein results from TCRdb running MiXCR on the multiplex PCR reads. The sample shows 400,000 to 450,000 distinct CDR3 sequences, roughly 14% of them seen only once. These data are taken from a study of T cells in Graves' hyperthyroidism and ophthalmopathy. Findings and limits, study-wide: Progression to ophthalmopathy was predicted a median of about 6.6 months early. From stable hyperthyroidism, ophthalmopathy was separated by a 13 V-J model.

The V gene lost 7 bases and the J gene lost 4 bases, with 13 bases spanning the gap. The CDR3 consists of 13 residues. Looked up from germline, CDR1 is MNHEY and CDR2 is SVGEGT. The J gene is TRBJ2-5, the V gene TRBV6-2 or TRBV6-3, with D tentatively TRBD1 (5 bases). The receptor was derived from a man aged 18 to 30 with Graves' ophthalmopathy. The material sequenced was blood. CDR3 amino acids: CASTYGARETQYF. As DNA, the CDR3 is TGTGCCAGCACCTATGGGGCAAGAGAGACCCAGTACTTC.